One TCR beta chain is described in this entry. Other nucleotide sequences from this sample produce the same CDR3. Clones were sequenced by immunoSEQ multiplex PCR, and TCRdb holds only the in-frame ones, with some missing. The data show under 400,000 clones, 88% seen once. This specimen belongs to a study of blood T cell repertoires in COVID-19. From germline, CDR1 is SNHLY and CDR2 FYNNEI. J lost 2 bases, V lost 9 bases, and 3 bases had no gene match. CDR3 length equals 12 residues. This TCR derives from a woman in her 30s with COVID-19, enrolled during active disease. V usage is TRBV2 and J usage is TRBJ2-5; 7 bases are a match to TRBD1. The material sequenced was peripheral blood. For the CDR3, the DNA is TGTGCCAGTAGGGGACAGCAAGAGACCCAGTACTTC. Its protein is CASRGQQETQYF.